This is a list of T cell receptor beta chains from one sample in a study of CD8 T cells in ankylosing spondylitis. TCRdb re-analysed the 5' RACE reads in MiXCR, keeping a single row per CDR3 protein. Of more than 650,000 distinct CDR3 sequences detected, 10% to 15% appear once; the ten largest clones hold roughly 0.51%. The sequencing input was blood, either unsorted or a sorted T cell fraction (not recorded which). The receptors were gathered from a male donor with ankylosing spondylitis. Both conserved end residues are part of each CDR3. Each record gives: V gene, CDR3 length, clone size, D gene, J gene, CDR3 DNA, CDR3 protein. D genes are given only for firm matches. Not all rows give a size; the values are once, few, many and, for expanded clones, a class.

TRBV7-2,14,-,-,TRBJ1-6,TGTGCCAGCAGTTCCTCTGGGATGAGCCCACCCCTCCACTTT,CASSSSGMSPPLHF
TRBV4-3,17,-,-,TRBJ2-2,TGCGCCAGCAGCCAAGAGGATGGGGTCGTTAACACCGGGGAGCTGTTTTTT,CASSQEDGVVNTGELFF
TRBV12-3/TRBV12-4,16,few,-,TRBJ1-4,TGTGCCAGCAGTTCTTCATTCCCCCATCCCAATGAAAAACTGTTTTTT,CASSSSFPHPNEKLFF
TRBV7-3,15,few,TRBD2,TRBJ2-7,TGTGCCAGCAGCCTTACTAGCGGGGAGACCTACGAGCAGTACTTC,CASSLTSGETYEQYF
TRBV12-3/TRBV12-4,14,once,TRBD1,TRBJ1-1,TGTGCCAGCAGCCAGGGGGTGTTAGGGACTGAAGCTTTCTTT,CASSQGVLGTEAFF
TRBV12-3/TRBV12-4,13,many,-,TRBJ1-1,TGTGCCAGCAGTTTAGGGGACCCAACTAAAGCTTTCTTT,CASSLGDPTKAFF
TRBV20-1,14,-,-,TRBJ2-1,TGCAGTGCCAGTAGGGGGGGGGACCCCAATGAGCAGTTCTTC,CSASRGGDPNEQFF
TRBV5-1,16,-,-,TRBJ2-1,TGCGCCAGCAGCCTGGCAGGAAGCGGATGGGTGGATGAGCAGTTCTTC,CASSLAGSGWVDEQFF
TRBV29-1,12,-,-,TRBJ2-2,TGCACCCTGGGGGGGAACACCGGGGAGCTGTTTTTT,CTLGGNTGELFF
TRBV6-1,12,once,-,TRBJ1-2,TGTGCCAGCAAAAGTTCGGACTATGGCTACACCTTC,CASKSSDYGYTF
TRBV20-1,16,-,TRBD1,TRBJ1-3,TGCAGTGCTAGAGACCCACCCGGACAGGGTGGAAACACCATATATTTT,CSARDPPGQGGNTIYF
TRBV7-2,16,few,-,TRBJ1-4,TGTGCCAGCAGCCTAATGCCCCGCGGGACTAATGAAAAACTGTTTTTT,CASSLMPRGTNEKLFF
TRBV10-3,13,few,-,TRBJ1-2,TGTGCCATCACAGAGAGTAAGGACTATGGCTACACCTTC,CAITESKDYGYTF
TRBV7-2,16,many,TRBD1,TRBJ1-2,TGTGCCAGCAGCCCAGGGGGGGGCATCTCTCACTATGGCTACACCTTC,CASSPGGGISHYGYTF
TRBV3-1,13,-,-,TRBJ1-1,TGTGCCAGCAGCCTACGCCTGGCCACTGAAGCTTTCTTT,CASSLRLATEAFF
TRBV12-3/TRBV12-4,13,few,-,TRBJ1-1,TGTGCCAGCAGTCTCGCTCTGGTACAAGGAGCTTTCTTT,CASSLALVQGAFF
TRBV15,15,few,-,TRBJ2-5,TGTGCCGCCTCCCGGGGGACGGTGGTCGAAGAGACCCAGTACTTC,CAASRGTVVEETQYF
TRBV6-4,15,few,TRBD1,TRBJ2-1,TGTGCCAGCAGGGGACAGAGGGACAGGTACAATGAGCAGTTCTTC,CASRGQRDRYNEQFF
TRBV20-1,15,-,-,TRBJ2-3,TGCAGTGCTAGAGTCTCCAGGGGATTCACAGATACGCAGTATTTT,CSARVSRGFTDTQYF
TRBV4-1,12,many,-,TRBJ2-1,TGCGCCAGCGGCGGGGCCTACAATGAGCAGTTCTTC,CASGGAYNEQFF
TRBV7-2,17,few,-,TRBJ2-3,TGTGCCAGCAGCGGGGGTCAGGGGCTACTATCTACAGATACGCAGTATTTT,CASSGGQGLLSTDTQYF
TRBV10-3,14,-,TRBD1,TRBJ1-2,TGTGCAATCACCGGGACAGGCGGCGTCTATGGCTACACCTTC,CAITGTGGVYGYTF
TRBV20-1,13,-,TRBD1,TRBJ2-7,TGCAGTGCATCGCGGGACAGGGGAAGCGAGCAGTACTTC,CSASRDRGSEQYF
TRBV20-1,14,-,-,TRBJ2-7,TGCAGTGCTGGCGTTTGGGGCAGGACCTACGAGCAGTACTTC,CSAGVWGRTYEQYF
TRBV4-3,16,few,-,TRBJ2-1,TGCGCCAGCAGCCGGAGTAGGTTGGGGGTATACAATGAGCAGTTCTTC,CASSRSRLGVYNEQFF
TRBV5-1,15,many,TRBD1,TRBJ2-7,TGCGCCAGCAGCCCTACCGACAGGGGGAGGGGCGAGCAGTACTTC,CASSPTDRGRGEQYF